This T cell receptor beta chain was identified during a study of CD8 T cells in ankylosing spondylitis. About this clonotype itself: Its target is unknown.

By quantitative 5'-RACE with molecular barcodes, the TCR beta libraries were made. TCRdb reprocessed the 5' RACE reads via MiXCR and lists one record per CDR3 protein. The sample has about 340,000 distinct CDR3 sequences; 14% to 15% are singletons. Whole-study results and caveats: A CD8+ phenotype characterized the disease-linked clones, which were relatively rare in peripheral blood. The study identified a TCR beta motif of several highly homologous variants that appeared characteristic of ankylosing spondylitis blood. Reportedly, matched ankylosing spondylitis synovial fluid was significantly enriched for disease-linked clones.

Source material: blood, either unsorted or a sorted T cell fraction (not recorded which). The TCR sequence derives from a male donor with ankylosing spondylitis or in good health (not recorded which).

DNA for the CDR3: TGCGCCAGCAGCCAGGGGGGACAGGCCCAAGAGACCCAGTACTTC. Encoded protein: CASSQGGQAQETQYF. The V call is TRBV4-1, the J call TRBJ2-5; 8 bases are a match to TRBD1. Trimming cost V 3 bases and J 1 base; bases outside gene matches: 4. In germline, CDR1 is MGHRA, CDR2 YSYEKL. CDR3 length equals 15 residues.